What follows are 5 T cell receptor beta chains derived from one specimen sequenced in a study of cytomegalovirus exposure and HLA in healthy donors. The PCR ran on 60 Vbeta and 13 Jbeta primers. The repertoire was sequenced with immunoSEQ multiplex PCR; TCRdb's copy has only in-frame clones and lacks some. The sample contains fewer than 200,000 clones, approximately 78% of which appear only once. The material sequenced was PBMCs. All receptors derive from a woman between 18 and 29 years old in good health and CMV-seronegative.

The J gene is TRBJ2-7, the V gene TRBV9, with 10 nucleotides matching TRBD2. CDR1 is SGDLS, CDR2 YYNGEE, per germline. V gave up 4 bases and J gave up 2 bases; unmatched junction bases: 9. CDR3 size: 16 residues. The CDR3 loop is CASSPQAGGTTYEQYF. The CDR3 DNA is TGTGCCAGCAGCCCTCAAGCGGGAGGGACCACCTACGAGCAGTACTTC.

The gene calls are TRBV7-7 and TRBJ2-2; tentatively, D is TRBD1 (6 bases). This CDR3 spans 15 amino acids. Germline values: CDR1 SSHAT, CDR2 FNYEAQ (reference sequence). The DNA of the CDR3 is TGTGCGGTATCCGGGGCAGGGGTTGACACCGGGGAGCTGTTTTTT. Residues: CAVSGAGVDTGELFF.

The J gene is TRBJ2-6, the V gene TRBV7-6; D gene unclear. Trimming shortened V by 2 bases and J by 3 bases, and 8 bases separated the two germline ends. This CDR3 spans 15 amino acids. CDR1 SGHVS and CDR2 FNYEAQ come from the germline V gene. CDR3 sequence reads: CASSLSGFGANVLTF. As DNA, the CDR3 is TGTGCCAGCAGCTTATCCGGGTTTGGGGCCAACGTCCTGACTTTC.

This clone occurred a few times. The chain couples TRBV4-3 to TRBJ2-6; D call uncertain. CDR1 is LGHNA, CDR2 YSLEER, per germline. Trimming left V 2 bases short and J 10 bases short, with 9 bases between. This CDR3 spans 13 amino acids. The CDR3 nucleotides read TGCGCCAGCAGCCAATCTATATATAACGTCCTGACTTTC. Amino acid sequence: CASSQSIYNVLTF.

The J gene is TRBJ1-3, the V gene TRBV5-1; D not certain. The germline V gene encodes CDR1 SGHRS and CDR2 YFSETQ. V gave up 0 bases and J gave up 2 bases, with 9 bases separating them. The CDR3 is 15 amino acids. The CDR3 reads CASSLGPQTGNTIYF. Here the CDR3 DNA reads TGCGCCAGCAGCTTGGGTCCGCAGACTGGAAACACCATATATTTT.